A selection of T cell receptor beta chains follows, all from one sample in a study of T cell repertoires in cytomegalovirus infection. Their antigens remain unidentified. MiXCR, run by TCRdb on the reads, gives a single entry per CDR3 protein. The data show a few hundred thousand distinct CDR3 sequences, about 20% seen once. The sequenced sample was cultured PBMCs, obtained from culture after CMV antigen stimulation. These receptors were obtained from a human donor in good health (CMV status not recorded). Some clones in this sample may be carry-over from other donors' samples. CDR3s include the opening cysteine and the closing phenylalanine or tryptophan. The D gene is left open where the match is weak. Some rows have no size entry. The others give once, few or many, or a class for an expanded clone.

>.|TRBV5-4|15|TRBJ1-2|few
CASSSPLGEGYGYTF
TGTGCCAGCAGCTCCCCATTAGGGGAGGGGTATGGCTACACCTTC
>.|TRBV20-1|15|TRBJ2-1|few
CSARDRSSRFNEQFF
TGCAGTGCTAGAGACCGGTCTAGCAGATTCAATGAGCAGTTCTTC
>TRBD1|TRBV5-5|15|TRBJ1-1|few
CASSWGGDRGTEAFF
TGTGCCAGCAGCTGGGGGGGCGACAGGGGCACTGAAGCTTTCTTT
>.|TRBV6-2/TRBV6-3|13|TRBJ2-5|many
CASSYQELETQYF
TGTGCCAGCAGTTACCAGGAGTTAGAGACCCAGTACTTC
>TRBD1|TRBV12-3/TRBV12-4|14|TRBJ2-1|.
CASSLGRGHNEQFF
TGTGCCAGCAGTTTGGGCAGGGGGCACAATGAGCAGTTCTTC
>.|TRBV7-2|13|TRBJ2-5|many
CASSSKTQETQYF
TGTGCCAGCAGCTCTAAGACCCAAGAGACCCAGTACTTC
>.|TRBV3-1|16|TRBJ1-1|many
CASSQDLGAWATEAFF
TGTGCCAGCAGCCAAGACCTTGGGGCGTGGGCCACTGAAGCTTTCTTT
>.|TRBV7-8|17|TRBJ1-6|many
CASSLAFAGANNSPLHF
TGTGCCAGCAGCTTAGCGTTCGCAGGGGCGAATAATTCACCCCTCCACTTT
>.|TRBV13|16|TRBJ1-2|.
CASSIEDRWTNYGYTF
TGTGCCAGCAGTATCGAAGACCGGTGGACTAACTATGGCTACACCTTC
>TRBD2|TRBV24-1|15|TRBJ2-2|few
CATSDLLADTGELFF
TGTGCCACCAGTGATTTACTAGCGGACACCGGGGAGCTGTTTTTT
>TRBD2|TRBV11-3|13|TRBJ2-1|.
CASSSASGNEQFF
TGTGCCAGCAGCTCCGCTAGCGGGAATGAGCAGTTCTTC
>.|TRBV7-8|17|TRBJ2-5|many
CASSLAEGGVGQETQYF
TGTGCCAGCAGCCTCGCCGAGGGGGGAGTGGGTCAGGAGACCCAGTACTTC
>TRBD1|TRBV6-2/TRBV6-3|16|TRBJ2-5|.
CASSYGTAILGETQYF
TGTGCCAGCAGTTACGGGACAGCGATCCTTGGGGAGACCCAGTACTTC
>.|TRBV7-9|15|TRBJ2-1|.
CASSLSENSYNEQFF
TGTGCCAGCAGCTTATCGGAGAACTCCTACAATGAGCAGTTCTTC
>TRBD1|TRBV7-8|14|TRBJ2-7|many
CASSRNQGAYEQYF
TGTGCCAGCAGCCGTAATCAGGGGGCCTACGAGCAGTACTTC
>.|TRBV20-1|13|TRBJ1-5|.
CSAISTGNQPQHF
TGCAGTGCTATTTCGACGGGGAATCAGCCCCAGCATTTT
>.|TRBV30|17|TRBJ2-1|.
CAWSEVGWASEYNEQFF
TGTGCCTGGAGCGAGGTTGGGTGGGCTAGCGAATACAATGAGCAGTTCTTC
>.|TRBV7-2|13|TRBJ2-1|many
CASSLSSYNEQFF
TGTGCCAGCAGCTTGAGCTCCTACAATGAGCAGTTCTTC
>TRBD1|TRBV5-1|14|TRBJ1-2|few
CASSLWTGEYGYTF
TGCGCCAGCAGCTTGTGGACAGGGGAATATGGCTACACCTTC
>.|TRBV11-2|13|TRBJ2-6|few
CASSLSVVNVLTF
TGTGCCAGCAGCTTATCTGTGGTAAACGTCCTGACTTTC
>TRBD1|TRBV7-8|12|TRBJ2-1|many
CASSRGQDEQFF
TGTGCCAGCAGCAGGGGGCAGGATGAGCAGTTCTTC
>.|TRBV27|13|TRBJ1-1|few
CASSLQGQTEAFF
TGTGCCAGCAGTTTACAGGGGCAAACTGAAGCTTTCTTT
>.|TRBV5-6|15|TRBJ1-2|few
CASSSRLRGFYGYTF
TGTGCCAGCAGCTCTCGTCTGAGGGGCTTCTATGGCTACACCTTC
>.|TRBV27|14|TRBJ1-2|many
CASSSWPQADGYTF
TGTGCCAGCAGTTCCTGGCCCCAGGCCGATGGCTACACCTTC
>.|TRBV7-2|16|TRBJ1-1|many
CASSLASRNLGTEAFF
TGTGCCAGCAGCTTAGCGAGTCGTAATTTGGGCACTGAAGCTTTCTTT
>TRBD2|TRBV24-1|19|TRBJ2-1|.
CATSQIAGVDPNSYNEQFF
TGTGCCACCAGTCAGATAGCGGGAGTGGACCCGAACTCCTACAATGAGCAGTTCTTC
>.|TRBV7-8|14|TRBJ2-2|.
CASSLRGSGGELFF
TGTGCCAGCAGCCTCCGGGGGTCGGGCGGGGAGCTGTTTTTT
>.|TRBV2|13|TRBJ2-1|few
CASSDLARNEQFF
TGTGCCAGCAGTGATTTGGCGCGCAATGAGCAGTTCTTC
>.|TRBV6-1|15|TRBJ2-7|.
CASSELNRASYEQYF
TGTGCCAGCAGTGAACTCAACAGGGCATCCTACGAGCAGTACTTC
>.|TRBV12-3/TRBV12-4|15|TRBJ1-5|.
CASSYRQARDQPQHF
TGTGCCAGCAGTTATCGTCAGGCGCGGGATCAGCCCCAGCATTTT
>.|TRBV7-2|12|TRBJ2-1|many
CASSLDYQKQFF
TGTGCCAGCAGCTTGGACTACCAGAAACAGTTCTTC
>.|TRBV19|13|TRBJ2-1|few
CASSLTSFNEQFF
TGTGCCAGTAGTCTGACTAGTTTCAATGAGCAGTTCTTC
>.|TRBV4-3|16|TRBJ2-1|few
CASSLYGDHLYNEQFF
TGCGCCAGCAGCCTATATGGGGACCACCTATACAATGAGCAGTTCTTC
>.|TRBV28|15|TRBJ2-6|.
CASTSEISGANVLTF
TGTGCCAGCACTTCGGAAATCTCTGGGGCCAACGTCCTGACTTTC
>TRBD2|TRBV11-2|16|TRBJ2-3|.
CASSLYAGEGTDTQYF
TGTGCCAGCAGCTTATACGCGGGAGAGGGCACAGATACGCAGTATTTT
>TRBD1|TRBV19|15|TRBJ1-2|few
CASRATGVANYGYTF
TGTGCCAGTAGGGCAACAGGGGTCGCCAACTATGGCTACACCTTC
>TRBD1|TRBV7-2|14|TRBJ1-1|many
CASSSNRGSTEAFF
TGTGCCAGCAGCTCCAACAGGGGCAGTACTGAAGCTTTCTTT
>.|TRBV7-2|15|TRBJ2-1|many
CASSLEPSIYNEQFF
TGTGCCAGCAGCTTAGAACCCTCCATATACAATGAGCAGTTCTTC
>TRBD2|TRBV12-3/TRBV12-4|17|TRBJ2-7|.
CASSYTMGLAGVGEQYF
TGTGCCAGCAGTTATACCATGGGACTAGCGGGAGTGGGCGAGCAGTACTTC
>.|TRBV19|13|TRBJ2-2|few
CASRGRDTGELFF
TGTGCCAGTAGGGGGCGCGACACCGGGGAGCTGTTTTTT
>TRBD1|TRBV6-6|14|TRBJ2-5|.
CASSKTGAWETQYF
TGTGCCAGCAGTAAGACAGGGGCTTGGGAGACCCAGTACTTC
>TRBD2|TRBV18|16|TRBJ2-1|.
CASSQALAGEYNEQFF
TGTGCCAGCTCGCAGGCCCTAGCGGGAGAATACAATGAGCAGTTCTTC